The 15 T cell receptor beta chains listed next were all sequenced from one sample in a study of blood T cell repertoires in COVID-19. TCRdb keeps only in-frame clones here, not all; method: immunoSEQ multiplex PCR. The data show roughly 100,000 clones, with roughly nine tenths seen just once and approximately 2% held by the top ten. Input material: peripheral blood. Receptors were obtained from a man aged 45-65 years with active COVID-19.

This chain links TRBV18 with TRBJ2-1; 8 positions match TRBD1. This CDR3 spans 19 amino acids. V lost 0 bases, J lost 0 bases, and 10 bases stayed unmatched. CDR1 is KGHSH and CDR2 is LQKENI in the germline V gene. The CDR3 sequence: CASSPPGQAFFGSYNEQFF. Written as DNA, the CDR3 is TGTGCCAGCTCACCACCGGGACAGGCTTTCTTTGGCTCCTACAATGAGCAGTTCTTC. The entire variable domain, with the rest obtained from reference TRBV18 and TRBJ2-1, is as follows: NAGVMQNPRHLVRRRGQEARLRCSPMKGHSHVYWYRQLPEEGLKFMVYLQKENIIDESGMPKERFSAEFPKEGPSILRIQQVVRGDSAAYFCASSPPGQAFFGSYNEQFFGPGTRLTVL.

The CDR3 here is CASSSRTGGGGELFF. CDR3 nucleotide sequence: TGTGCCAGCAGCTCTAGGACAGGGGGCGGCGGGGAGCTGTTTTTT. This chain connects TRBV5-4 to TRBJ2-2; TRBD1 aligns across 11 bases. Germline values: CDR1 SGHNT, CDR2 YYREEE (reference sequence). This CDR3 has 15 residues. V gave up 3 bases and J gave up 7 bases; unmatched junction bases: 5.

The genes are TRBV7-9 and TRBJ1-2, with 7 bases aligning to TRBD1. The CDR3 covers 16 residues. CDR1 is SEHNR, CDR2 FQNEAQ, per germline (reference sequence). V was clipped by 1 base and J by 7 bases; unmatched bases: 12. CDR3 bases: TGTGCCAGCAGCTTAGGGTCCGGAGACAGGGCAGGTGGCTACACCTTC. Protein sequence: CASSLGSGDRAGGYTF.

The chain carries TRBV7-2 and TRBJ1-5; perhaps TRBD1 as D (5 bases). The CDR3 contains 15 residues. The ends were cut back, 2 bases at V and 7 bases at J, with 15 bases in the middle. From germline, CDR1 is SGHTA and CDR2 FQGNSA. The CDR3 spells CASSLSVAGRQPQHF. The CDR3 DNA is TGTGCCAGCAGCTTATCGGTAGCAGGGCGGCAGCCCCAGCATTTT. The full variable domain, its missing parts supplied by reference TRBV7-2 and TRBJ1-5, is GAGVSQSPSNKVTEKGKDVELRCDPISGHTALYWYRQSLGQGLEFLIYFQGNSAPDKSGLPSDRFSAERTGGSVSTLTIQRTQQEDSAVYLCASSLSVAGRQPQHFGDGTRLSIL.

The V and J genes are TRBV5-1 and TRBJ2-5; TRBD2 matches at 9 bases. This CDR3 is 17 amino acids long. Germline values: CDR1 SGHRS, CDR2 YFSETQ. V gave up 0 bases and J gave up 4 bases; unmatched junction bases: 10. The CDR3 DNA is TGCGCCAGCAGCTTGGTGGCTAGCGGGGTAGGGCGAGAGACCCAGTACTTC. Translating gives CASSLVASGVGRETQYF. Combining the CDR3 with reference TRBV5-1 and TRBJ2-5 gives the whole variable domain KAGVTQTPRYLIKTRGQQVTLSCSPISGHRSVSWYQQTPGQGLQFLFEYFSETQRNKGNFPGRFSGRQFSNSRSEMNVSTLELGDSALYLCASSLVASGVGRETQYFGPGTRLLVL.

The chain employs TRBV7-9 and TRBJ2-7, with D tentatively TRBD1 (6 bases). V was trimmed by 5 bases and J by 1 base, leaving 12 bases between them. The CDR3 totals 14 residues. The germline V gene encodes CDR1 SEHNR and CDR2 FQNEAQ (reference sequence). The DNA for the CDR3 is TGTGCCAGCAGCGCTCGACAGGATTCCTACGAGCAGTACTTC. Translating gives CASSARQDSYEQYF. Full variable domain (rest looked up from reference TRBV7-9 and TRBJ2-7): DTGVSQNPRHKITKRGQNVTFRCDPISEHNRLYWYRQTLGQGPEFLTYFQNEAQLEKSRLLSDRFSAERPKGSFSTLEIQRTEQGDSAMYLCASSARQDSYEQYFGPGTRLTVT.

This clone has more than one count but fewer than ten. The CDR3 sequence: CASRPGQIYGYTF. In DNA, the CDR3 is TGTGCCAGCAGACCCGGACAGATCTATGGCTACACCTTC. V gene TRBV5-4 combines with J gene TRBJ1-2; possibly TRBD1 for D (6 bases). This CDR3 has 13 residues. V lost 5 bases, J lost 4 bases, and 12 bases lay in between. Germline-derived CDR1 and CDR2 are SGHNT and YYREEE (reference sequence).

The gene calls are TRBV13 and TRBJ2-7, with D uncertain. CDR3 length: 14 amino acids. V was trimmed by 2 bases and J by 5 bases, leaving 13 bases between them. Germline V gene lookup returns CDR1 PRHDT and CDR2 FYEKMQ (reference sequence). The CDR3 loop reads CASSLSGSVNEQYF. The CDR3 DNA reads as TGTGCCAGCAGCTTAAGTGGCAGCGTCAACGAGCAGTACTTC. Combining the CDR3 with reference TRBV13 and TRBJ2-7 gives the whole variable domain AAGVIQSPRHLIKEKRETATLKCYPIPRHDTVYWYQQGPGQDPQFLISFYEKMQSDKGSIPDRFSAQQFSDYHSELNMSSLELGDSALYFCASSLSGSVNEQYFGPGTRLTVT.

Notes on this clone: Distinct nucleotide sequences in the sample also encode this CDR3. The chain uses TRBV3-1 (or the pseudogene TRBV3-2) and TRBJ1-1; D is ambiguous. Deletions cut 9 bases from V and 1 base from J, with 12 bases between. In germline, CDR1 is LGHDT, CDR2 YNNKEL (reference sequence). This CDR3 is built from 13 residues. CDR3 sequence: CASSKGGNTEAFF. The CDR3 DNA sequence: TGTGCCAGTAGTAAAGGCGGGAACACTGAAGCTTTCTTT.

Written as DNA, the CDR3 is TGTGCCAGCAGTTCCAGGTTTGGCTACACCTTC. It yields the protein CASSSRFGYTF. The chain couples TRBV12-3 or TRBV12-4 to TRBJ1-2, with D unclear. V lost 4 bases and J lost 7, with 7 bases in between. The CDR3 is made up of 11 amino acids.

The V gene is TRBV19, the J gene TRBJ2-4; perhaps TRBD2 as D (5 bases). This CDR3 is built from 13 residues. V lost 3 bases, J lost 8 bases, and 11 bases lay in between. Germline V gene lookup returns CDR1 LNHDA and CDR2 SQIVND (reference sequence). In DNA form, the CDR3 reads TGTGCCAGTAGTATTGAATACGGGGACATTCAGTACTTC. It translates to CASSIEYGDIQYF.

CDR3 protein: CASSMDRGYEQYF. Written as DNA, the CDR3 is TGTGCCAGTAGTATGGACAGGGGCTACGAGCAGTACTTC. The J gene is TRBJ2-7, the V gene TRBV19; TRBD1 matches at 9 bases. The CDR3 runs to 13 residues. Losses at the gene ends were 3 bases for V and 3 bases for J; bases not matched to a gene: 0. CDR1 and CDR2 from the germline V gene are LNHDA and SQIVND (reference sequence).

J is TRBJ1-2 and V is TRBV12-3 or TRBV12-4, with D uncertain. This CDR3 comprises 13 residues. Trimming shortened V by 3 bases and J by 5 bases, and 10 bases separated the two germline ends. The CDR3 is CASSFRQDYGYTF. CDR3 in DNA: TGTGCCAGCAGTTTTCGTCAGGATTATGGCTACACCTTC.

J is TRBJ1-1 and V is TRBV6-1; no firm D call. There are 15 residues in the CDR3. Germline V gene sequence: CDR1 MNHNS, CDR2 SASEGT. Deletions cut 2 bases from V and 3 bases from J, with 13 bases between. CDR3 sequence: CASSELSFGYTEAFF. The CDR3, as DNA: TGTGCCAGCAGTGAATTATCTTTCGGTTACACTGAAGCTTTCTTT.

This clone has a single count. The chain employs TRBV7-2 and TRBJ2-2; TRBD1 might be the D (6 bases). CDR1 SGHTA and CDR2 FQGNSA come from the germline V gene. The CDR3 runs to 13 residues. Trimming left V 6 bases short and J 5 bases short, with 10 bases between. CDR3 sequence: CASSTQGTGELFF. The DNA for the CDR3 is TGTGCCAGCAGTACTCAGGGGACCGGGGAGCTGTTTTTT.